One sample yielded the 18 T cell receptor beta chains listed below, sequenced in a study of T cell repertoires in cytomegalovirus infection. TCRdb used MiXCR to reprocess the reads, holding one entry per CDR3 protein. The sample holds almost 300,000 distinct CDR3 sequences, around 9.1% seen once. Material: PBMCs. These receptors all come from a human donor in good health (CMV status not recorded). Some clones in this sample may be carry-over from other donors' samples.

V gene TRBV20-1 combines with J gene TRBJ2-7; TRBD1 agrees at 7 bases. There are 15 residues in the CDR3. J lost 2 bases, V lost 3 bases, and 10 bases had no gene match. Germline-derived CDR1 and CDR2 are DFQATT and SNEGSKA (reference sequence). CDR3 amino acids: CSARPGQQKTYEQYF. CDR3 sequence (DNA): TGCAGTGCTAGGCCGGGACAGCAAAAAACCTACGAGCAGTACTTC.

This clonotype was recorded many times. The V gene is TRBV6-2 or TRBV6-3, the J gene TRBJ2-3; TRBD1 or TRBD2 may be the D gene (6 bases each). CDR1 and CDR2 (germline): MNHEY, SVGEGT. The CDR3 loop spans 15 amino acids. V lost 7 bases and J 0 bases, leaving 14 bases between the germline ends. The CDR3 DNA reads as TGTGCCAGCACCTGGAGGGGGGCGAGCACAGATACGCAGTATTTT. The encoded protein is CASTWRGASTDTQYF.

As DNA, the CDR3 is TGTGCCAGCAGCTTCAGGGAGATCGGGGAGCTGTTTTTT. Its translation: CASSFREIGELFF. The chain is built from TRBV11-3 and TRBJ2-2, with D possibly being TRBD1 or TRBD2 (5 bases each). Germline V lookup: CDR1 SGHNT, CDR2 YENEEA. The V end was cut by 3 bases, the J end by 7 bases, with 9 bases between. The CDR3 is made up of 13 amino acids.

This clonotype occurred a few times. The chain is built from TRBV7-8 and TRBJ2-7, with unresolved D. The V gene's germline CDR1 is SGHVS and CDR2 FQNEAQ. The V end lost 7 bases, the J end lost 3 bases, and 13 bases lay between the germline ends. The CDR3 is 13 residues long. DNA for the CDR3: TGTGCCAGCACCTTGGGTCCTCGCTACGAGCAGTACGTC. It yields the protein CASTLGPRYEQYV.

The J gene is TRBJ2-3, the V gene TRBV20-1, with 11 bases fitting TRBD2. Germline trimming cut 4 bases from V and 1 base from J; bases unmatched to any gene: 4. CDR3 length equals 15 residues. Looked up from germline, CDR1 is DFQATT and CDR2 is SNEGSKA (reference sequence). CDR3 protein: CSAITTSGGTDTQYF. CDR3 DNA sequence: TGCAGTGCTATCACGACTAGCGGGGGCACAGATACGCAGTATTTT.

This clonotype has ten or more counts. CDR3 sequence: CASSYLPPGANVLTF. The CDR3 DNA sequence: TGTGCCAGCAGTTACCTACCGCCTGGGGCCAACGTCCTGACTTTC. The V and J genes are TRBV6-2 or TRBV6-3 and TRBJ2-6; no definite D call. This CDR3 has 15 amino acids. V was cut by 2 bases and J by 2 bases, with 7 bases left in between. The germline V gene encodes CDR1 MNHEY and CDR2 SVGEGT.

V usage is TRBV7-2 and J usage is TRBJ2-1; TRBD2 agrees at 14 bases. This CDR3 region has 15 residues. Trimming at V came to 5 bases and at J to 5 bases, leaving 2 bases not matched to a gene. The germline V gene has CDR1 SGHTA and CDR2 FQGNSA. Written as DNA, the CDR3 is TGTGCCAGCAGCGGACTAGCGGGGGGCAACAATGAGCAGTTCTTC. Its protein product is CASSGLAGGNNEQFF. Full variable domain (missing parts from reference TRBV7-2 and TRBJ2-1): GAGVSQSPSNKVTEKGKDVELRCDPISGHTALYWYRQSLGQGLEFLIYFQGNSAPDKSGLPSDRFSAERTGGSVSTLTIQRTQQEDSAVYLCASSGLAGGNNEQFFGPGTRLTVL.

This clonotype was detected ten times or more. V gene TRBV6-2 or TRBV6-3 combines with J gene TRBJ1-3; D remains unclear. The germline V and J ends were trimmed by 0 bases and 0 bases, with 12 bases remaining between them. Germline V gene data show CDR1 as MNHEY and CDR2 as SVGEGT. The CDR3 length is 17 residues. In nucleotides, the CDR3 is TGTGCCAGCAGTTACTCGGGCGACCGCAGCTCTGGAAACACCATATATTTT. Protein product: CASSYSGDRSSGNTIYF.

The chain has TRBV2 and TRBJ2-1; TRBD2 aligns across 7 bases. Unmatched junction bases numbered 9, after V lost 4 bases and J lost 9 bases. CDR3 size: 14 residues. CDR1 and CDR2 (germline): SNHLY, FYNNEI. In DNA form, the CDR3 reads TGTGCCAGCAGTGGCGTCGGGGGGATCGGTGAGCAGTTCTTC. Encoded protein: CASSGVGGIGEQFF.

The table lists this clonotype with many counts. The rearrangement links TRBV12-3 or TRBV12-4 to TRBJ1-1, with TRBD1 identical over 8 bases. CDR3 length: 14 amino acids. V lost 5 bases, J lost 5 bases, and 7 bases stayed unmatched. The CDR3 here is CASSPGGGGTEAFF. The CDR3 bases are TGTGCCAGCAGTCCAGGGGGCGGCGGTACTGAAGCTTTCTTT.

This clonotype was detected many times. V is TRBV4-1 and J is TRBJ2-1; 7 nucleotides match TRBD1. CDR1 is MGHRA and CDR2 is YSYEKL in the germline V gene. V trimming: 4 bases; J trimming: 4 bases; junction bases outside the gene matches: 4. The CDR3 consists of 14 residues. CDR3 nucleotide sequence: TGCGCCAGCAGCCGGACGGGACAGTACAATGAGCAGTTCTTC. Protein product: CASSRTGQYNEQFF.

In this sample, this clonotype turned up many times. This chain joins TRBV6-2 or TRBV6-3 and TRBJ2-1; a possible D gene is TRBD1 (6 bases). CDR3 length: 16 amino acids. Trimming pared 6 bases from V and 0 bases from J, leaving 15 bases between. The germline CDR1 and CDR2 sequences are MNHEY and SVGEGT. The CDR3 spells CASSPLLRGSYNEQFF. The CDR3 region has the DNA TGTGCCAGCAGCCCACTACTCAGGGGCTCCTACAATGAGCAGTTCTTC.

This clonotype was seen many times. The chain combines TRBV6-1 with TRBJ2-1; D is undetermined. Trimming stripped 6 bases from V and 9 bases from J, with 9 bases between. Germline CDR1 and CDR2: MNHNS and SASEGT. The CDR3 has 11 residues. The CDR3 is CASRWDGEQFF. The CDR3 nucleotides read TGTGCCAGCAGATGGGATGGTGAGCAGTTCTTC.

This chain links TRBV28 with TRBJ1-6; D gene unclear. Trimming took off 5 bases at V and 10 bases at J, with 18 bases between the two ends. The CDR3 has 15 amino acids. Germline CDR1 reads MDHEN; CDR2 reads SYDVKM. For the CDR3, the DNA is TGTGCCAGCAGTCCACGGACTCCAACGGGGTCACCCCTCCACTTT. It yields the protein CASSPRTPTGSPLHF. The variable domain in full, with the rest retrieved from reference TRBV28 and TRBJ1-6, is DVKVTQSSRYLVKRTGEKVFLECVQDMDHENMFWYRQDPGLGLRLIYFSYDVKMKEKGDIPEGYSVSREKKERFSLILESASTNQTSMYLCASSPRTPTGSPLHFGNGTRLTVT.

This clonotype was counted ten times or more. The V gene is TRBV7-2, the J gene TRBJ1-5; no clear D gene. The germline V and J ends were trimmed by 1 base and 9 bases, with 13 bases remaining between them. This CDR3 has 14 residues. The germline V gene encodes CDR1 SGHTA and CDR2 FQGNSA. As DNA, the CDR3 is TGTGCCAGCAGCTTAGTTGGTATAGCTTGGCCCCAGCATTTT. Residues: CASSLVGIAWPQHF.

This clonotype was counted at least ten times. This chain connects TRBV29-1 to TRBJ1-1, with 8 bases that match TRBD1. The CDR3 has 15 amino acids. Losses at the gene ends were 6 bases for V and 0 bases for J; bases not matched to a gene: 9. Germline CDR1 is SQVTM and CDR2 is ANQGSEA. In nucleotides, the CDR3 is TGCAGCGTCTCAGGACAGGGTGGGCTGAACACTGAAGCTTTCTTT. This encodes CSVSGQGGLNTEAFF.

This clonotype was picked up many times. This chain uses TRBV6-2 or TRBV6-3 with TRBJ2-2; D is unresolved. Germline CDR1 MNHEY, CDR2 SVGEGT. The CDR3 covers 12 residues. V gave up 6 bases and J gave up 3 bases, with 5 bases separating them. The CDR3 protein is CASRGYTGELFF. The DNA for the CDR3 is TGTGCCAGCAGGGGATACACCGGGGAGCTGTTTTTT.

This clonotype was counted many times. This chain links TRBV11-2 with TRBJ2-1; 8 nucleotides line up with TRBD1. Trimming removed 3 bases from V and 10 bases from J; junction bases left unmatched: 5. The germline V gene encodes CDR1 SGHAT and CDR2 FQNNGV. CDR3 size: 13 residues. The CDR3 DNA follows: TGTGCCAGCAGCTTTCGACAGGGGTTGGAGCAGTTCTTC. It translates to CASSFRQGLEQFF.